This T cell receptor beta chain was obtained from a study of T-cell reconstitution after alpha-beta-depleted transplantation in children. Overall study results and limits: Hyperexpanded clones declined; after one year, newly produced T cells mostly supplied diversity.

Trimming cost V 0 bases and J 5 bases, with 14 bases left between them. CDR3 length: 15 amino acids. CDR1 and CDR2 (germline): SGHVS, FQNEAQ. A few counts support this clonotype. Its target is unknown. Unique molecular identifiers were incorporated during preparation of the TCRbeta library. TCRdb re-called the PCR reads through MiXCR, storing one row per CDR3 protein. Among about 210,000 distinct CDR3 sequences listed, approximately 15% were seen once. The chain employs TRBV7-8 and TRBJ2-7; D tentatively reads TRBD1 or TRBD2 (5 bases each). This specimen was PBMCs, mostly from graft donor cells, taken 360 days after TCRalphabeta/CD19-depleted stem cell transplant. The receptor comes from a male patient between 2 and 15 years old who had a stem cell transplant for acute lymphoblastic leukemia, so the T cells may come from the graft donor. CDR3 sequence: CASSLAPGPLDEQYF. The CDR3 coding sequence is TGTGCCAGCAGCTTAGCGCCGGGACCTTTAGACGAGCAGTACTTC. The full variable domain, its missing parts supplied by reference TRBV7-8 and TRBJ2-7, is GAGVSQSPRYKVAKRGQDVALRCDPISGHVSLFWYQQALGQGPEFLTYFQNEAQLDKSGLPSDRFFAERPEGSVSTLKIQRTQQEDSAVYLCASSLAPGPLDEQYFGPGTRLTVT.